This T cell receptor (beta chain) appears in the sequencing data of a study of early T cells in non-severe SARS-CoV-2 infection (dated by TCRdb to the early 2020s). Study-wide context: Because TCR sequencing relied on bulk RNA taken from unsorted whole blood, pairing of alpha and beta chains was not possible. Points the paper makes about the study in general: VDJdb matching was skewed toward anti-spike CD8 responses and likely underestimated virus-specific expansions by missing private and CD4 specificities.

The receptor library was made with 5' RACE. Sequenced using a NextSeq 500. In the TCR library protocol, unique molecular identifiers were attached to individual cDNA molecules to correct for PCR bias and sequencing error. TCR alpha and beta chains were both sequenced, and the abundances of alpha and beta sequences in each sample were closely correlated with each other. The study's own analysis went as follows. Decombinator V4 was used to annotate TCR sequences for V gene, J gene and CDR3. TCRs were defined as expanded if a significant change between any two time points was detected under a Poisson model with p below 0.0001. TCR abundances were normalised to the total number of TCRs sequenced per sample and were expressed as counts per million. TRAV1-2 paired with TRAJ12, TRAJ20 or TRAJ33 defined MAIT TCRs, while TRAV10 paired with TRAJ18 defined iNKT TCRs. A search of VDJdb, accessed on 1 November 2021, was run for TCRs annotated to CMV, EBV and SARS-CoV-2, with TCRs annotated for multiple antigens excluded. TCRdb passed the public sequencing reads through fastp at Q25 and MiXCR, retaining productive beta sequences. A single entry per CDR3 protein holds the most common genes and DNA from its merged rows. These V and J calls derive from TCRdb rather than the authors' analysis. Recorded for this sample are about 100,000 distinct CDR3 sequences; approximately 14% of them occurred a single time. The ten largest clones take up roughly 6.2% of the sample.

Spanning cysteine to phenylalanine, the CDR3 consists of 14 amino acids. CDR3 DNA is the only sequence kept; it has 42 bases, read in frame from the first base. The germline V gene (reference sequence) specifies PRHDT as CDR1 and FYEKMQ as CDR2. V loses 2 bases of germline sequence and J loses 4 bases, and the interval between the two ends is 11 bases. Turning to this clonotype: Its specific antigen is unknown. It has no much larger one-base neighbor in the sample; base qualities were not kept.

Set within a cohort of healthcare workers in London, UK, this nested case-control study involved weekly PCR testing of nasopharyngeal swabs along with blood sampling. Healthcare workers were enrolled in the week of the UK lockdown, from 23 to 31 March 2020, and were followed every week for up to roughly 16 weeks. This TCR derives from an adult who was a healthcare worker with PCR-confirmed SARS-CoV-2 infection or an uninfected control (not recorded which). The chain joins TRBV13 to TRBJ1-1, with the identity of the D gene unclear. Sequencing used whole blood. The CDR3 in this case is CASSLRGGGTEAFF. The DNA reads as follows: TGTGCCAGCAGCTTACGGGGAGGAGGCACTGAAGCTTTCTTT.